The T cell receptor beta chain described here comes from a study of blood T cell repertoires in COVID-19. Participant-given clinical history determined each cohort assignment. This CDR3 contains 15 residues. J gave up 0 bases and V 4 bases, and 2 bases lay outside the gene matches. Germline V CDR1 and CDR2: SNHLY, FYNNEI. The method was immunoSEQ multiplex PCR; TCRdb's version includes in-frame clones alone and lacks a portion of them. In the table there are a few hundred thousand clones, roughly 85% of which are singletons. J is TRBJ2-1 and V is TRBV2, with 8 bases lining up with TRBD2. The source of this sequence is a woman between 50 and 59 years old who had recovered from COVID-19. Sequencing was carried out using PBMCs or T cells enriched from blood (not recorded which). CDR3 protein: CASSGLALSYNEQFF. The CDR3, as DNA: TGTGCCAGCAGTGGACTAGCGCTCTCCTACAATGAGCAGTTCTTC.